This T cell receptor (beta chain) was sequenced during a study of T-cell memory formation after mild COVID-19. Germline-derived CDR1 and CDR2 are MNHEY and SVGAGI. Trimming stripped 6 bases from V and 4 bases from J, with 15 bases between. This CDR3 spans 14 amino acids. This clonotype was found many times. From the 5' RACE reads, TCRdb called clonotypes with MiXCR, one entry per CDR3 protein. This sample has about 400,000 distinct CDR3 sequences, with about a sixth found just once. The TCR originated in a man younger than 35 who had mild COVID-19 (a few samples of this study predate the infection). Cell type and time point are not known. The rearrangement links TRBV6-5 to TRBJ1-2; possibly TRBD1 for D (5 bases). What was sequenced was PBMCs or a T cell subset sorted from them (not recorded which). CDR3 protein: CASSPGGTGYGYTF. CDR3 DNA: TGTGCCAGCAGCCCGGGGGGTACCGGCTATGGCTACACCTTC.